This T cell receptor (beta chain) was observed in a study of blood T cell repertoires in COVID-19. Study in general: Whether acute or convalescent, the COVID-19 samples came from the United States, Italy and Spain. The cDNA or gDNA used as material had been derived from T cells, B-cell-depleted T cells, or PBMCs.

Sequencing was performed with immunoSEQ multiplex PCR; in TCRdb, only in-frame clones are kept and a portion is missing. The table shows 270,000 or so clones, with roughly 85% occurring only once. The sample holds one count of this clone. The V gene end was trimmed by 4 bases and the J gene end by 4 bases; junction bases not matched to a gene: 2. Germline V gene lookup returns CDR1 MNHEY and CDR2 SMNVEV (reference sequence). The CDR3 consists of 13 residues. The source material was peripheral blood. The TCR comes from a human donor in a cohort sampled during active COVID-19. V gene TRBV27 combines with J gene TRBJ2-3, with TRBD2 matching 7 bases. DNA of the CDR3: TGTGCCAGCAGTTGGGGGGGTCCAGATACGCAGTATTTT. Amino acid sequence: CASSWGGPDTQYF.